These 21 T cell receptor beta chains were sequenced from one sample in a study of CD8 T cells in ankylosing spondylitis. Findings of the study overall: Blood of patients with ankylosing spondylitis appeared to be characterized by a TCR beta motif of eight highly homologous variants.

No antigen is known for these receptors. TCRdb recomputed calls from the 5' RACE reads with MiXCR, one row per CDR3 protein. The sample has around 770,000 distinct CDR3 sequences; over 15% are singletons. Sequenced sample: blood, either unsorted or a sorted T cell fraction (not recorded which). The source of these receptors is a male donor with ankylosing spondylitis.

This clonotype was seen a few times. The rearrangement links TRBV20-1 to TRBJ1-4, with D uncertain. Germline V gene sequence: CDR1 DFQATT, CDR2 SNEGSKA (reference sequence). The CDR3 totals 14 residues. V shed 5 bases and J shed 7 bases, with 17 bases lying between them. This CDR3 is CSARFGSTGEKLFF. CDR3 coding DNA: TGCAGTGCTCGCTTCGGCTCGACGGGTGAAAAACTGTTTTTT.

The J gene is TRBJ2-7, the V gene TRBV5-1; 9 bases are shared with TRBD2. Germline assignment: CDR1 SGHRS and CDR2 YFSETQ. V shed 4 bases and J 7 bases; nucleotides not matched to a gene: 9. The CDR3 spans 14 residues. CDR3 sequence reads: CASSPGTSSLEQYF. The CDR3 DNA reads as TGCGCCAGCAGCCCTGGGACTAGCTCTTTGGAGCAGTACTTC. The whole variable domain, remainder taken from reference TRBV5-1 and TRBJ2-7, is KAGVTQTPRYLIKTRGQQVTLSCSPISGHRSVSWYQQTPGQGLQFLFEYFSETQRNKGNFPGRFSGRQFSNSRSEMNVSTLELGDSALYLCASSPGTSSLEQYFGPGTRLTVT.

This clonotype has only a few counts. The CDR3 spells CASSSASGASSNSYEQYF. CDR3 DNA sequence: TGCGCCAGCAGCTCAGCTAGCGGGGCATCTTCCAACTCCTACGAGCAGTACTTC. The V and J genes are TRBV5-1 and TRBJ2-7, with TRBD2 matching 9 bases. Per the germline V gene, CDR1 is SGHRS and CDR2 is YFSETQ. This CDR3 is built from 18 residues. Unmatched junction bases numbered 13, after V lost 3 bases and J lost 0 bases.

The CDR3 loop is CAWSLTGFDEQYF. CDR3 nucleotides: TGTGCCTGGAGTCTCACAGGGTTCGACGAGCAGTACTTC. This rearrangement joins TRBV30 to TRBJ2-7, with TRBD1 as a possible D gene (6 bases). This CDR3 is 13 amino acids long. V was trimmed by 2 bases and J by 5 bases, leaving 13 bases between them. Looked up from germline, CDR1 is GTSNPN and CDR2 is SVGIG (reference sequence).

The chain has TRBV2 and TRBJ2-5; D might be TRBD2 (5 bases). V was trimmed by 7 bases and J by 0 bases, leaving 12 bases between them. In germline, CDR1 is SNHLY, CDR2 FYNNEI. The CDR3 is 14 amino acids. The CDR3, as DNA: TGTGCCAGCATTCTTAGCGTGTACCAAGAGACCCAGTACTTC. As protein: CASILSVYQETQYF.

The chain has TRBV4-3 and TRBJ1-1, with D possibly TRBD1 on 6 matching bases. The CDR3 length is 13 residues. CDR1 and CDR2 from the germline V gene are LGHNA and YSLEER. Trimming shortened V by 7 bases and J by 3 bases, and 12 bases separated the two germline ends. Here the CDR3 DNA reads TGCGCCAGCAATACAGGGATGGACACTGAAGCTTTCTTT. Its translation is CASNTGMDTEAFF.

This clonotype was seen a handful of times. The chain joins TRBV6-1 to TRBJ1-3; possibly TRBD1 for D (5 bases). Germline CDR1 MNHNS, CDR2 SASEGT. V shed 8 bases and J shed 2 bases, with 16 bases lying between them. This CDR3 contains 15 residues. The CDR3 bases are TGTGCCAGCCTAGTTCGCGCAGGGACTGGAAACACCATATATTTT. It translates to CASLVRAGTGNTIYF.

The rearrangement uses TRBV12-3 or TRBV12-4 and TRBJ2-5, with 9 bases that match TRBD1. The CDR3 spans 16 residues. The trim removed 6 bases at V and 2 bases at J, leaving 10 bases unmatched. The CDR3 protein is CASRPGTGLRQETQYF. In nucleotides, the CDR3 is TGTGCCAGCAGACCCGGGACAGGGCTGCGGCAAGAGACCCAGTACTTC.

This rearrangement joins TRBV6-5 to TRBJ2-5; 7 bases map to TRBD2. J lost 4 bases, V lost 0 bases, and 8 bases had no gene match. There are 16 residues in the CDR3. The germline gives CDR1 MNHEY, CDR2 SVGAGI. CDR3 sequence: CASSYSMIGGGETQYF. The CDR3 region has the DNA TGTGCCAGCAGTTACTCGATGATTGGGGGGGGAGAGACCCAGTACTTC.

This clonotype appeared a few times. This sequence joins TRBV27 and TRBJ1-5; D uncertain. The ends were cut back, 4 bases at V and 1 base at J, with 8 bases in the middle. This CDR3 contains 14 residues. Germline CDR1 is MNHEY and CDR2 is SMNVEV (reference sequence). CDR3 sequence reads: CASSSSTSNQPQHF. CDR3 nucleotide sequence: TGTGCCAGCAGTTCGTCCACCAGCAATCAGCCCCAGCATTTT.

CDR3 coding DNA: TGTGCCAGCAGCTCGGGACATCTCCGGCAGAACTATGGCTACACCTTC. It yields the protein CASSSGHLRQNYGYTF. This chain uses TRBV13 with TRBJ1-2; possibly TRBD1 for D (6 bases). The CDR3 has 16 amino acids. The V gene's germline CDR1 is PRHDT and CDR2 FYEKMQ (reference sequence). V was clipped by 4 bases and J by 2 bases, with 17 bases between them. Drawing the rest from reference TRBV13 and TRBJ1-2, the complete variable domain is AAGVIQSPRHLIKEKRETATLKCYPIPRHDTVYWYQQGPGQDPQFLISFYEKMQSDKGSIPDRFSAQQFSDYHSELNMSSLELGDSALYFCASSSGHLRQNYGYTFGSGTRLTVV.

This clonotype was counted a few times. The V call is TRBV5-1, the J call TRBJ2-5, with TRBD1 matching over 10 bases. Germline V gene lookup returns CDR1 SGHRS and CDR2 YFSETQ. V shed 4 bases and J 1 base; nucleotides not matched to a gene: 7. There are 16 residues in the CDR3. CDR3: CASSRGQGGTQETQYF. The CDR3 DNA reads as TGCGCCAGCAGCAGAGGACAGGGGGGGACCCAAGAGACCCAGTACTTC.

Here the CDR3 DNA reads TGTGCCAGCAGCTTAAAGGGACTAGCGGGAGGGCCAGAGACCCAGTACTTC. Its translation is CASSLKGLAGGPETQYF. This sequence joins TRBV7-9 and TRBJ2-5; 16 bases line up with TRBD2. Germline V gene sequence: CDR1 SEHNR, CDR2 FQNEAQ (reference sequence). The trim removed 2 bases at V and 4 bases at J, leaving 4 bases unmatched. This CDR3 spans 17 amino acids.

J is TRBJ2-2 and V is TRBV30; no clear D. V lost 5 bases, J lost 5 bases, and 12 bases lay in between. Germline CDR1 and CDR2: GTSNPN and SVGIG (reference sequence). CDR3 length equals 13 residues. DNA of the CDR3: TGTGCCTGGGCCCCTCTTTCGACCGGGGAGCTGTTTTTT. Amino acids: CAWAPLSTGELFF.

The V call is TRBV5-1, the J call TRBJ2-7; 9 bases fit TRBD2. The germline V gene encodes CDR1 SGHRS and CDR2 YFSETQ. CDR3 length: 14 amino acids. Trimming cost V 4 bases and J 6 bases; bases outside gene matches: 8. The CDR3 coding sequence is TGCGCCAGCAGCGGCGGGGGGGCTTCTCTCGAGCAGTACTTC. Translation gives CASSGGGASLEQYF.

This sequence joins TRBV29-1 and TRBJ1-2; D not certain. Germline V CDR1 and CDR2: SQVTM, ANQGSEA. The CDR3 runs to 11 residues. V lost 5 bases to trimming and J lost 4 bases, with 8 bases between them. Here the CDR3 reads CSVRSLYGYTF. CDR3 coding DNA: TGCAGCGTTCGTTCGCTCTATGGCTACACCTTC.

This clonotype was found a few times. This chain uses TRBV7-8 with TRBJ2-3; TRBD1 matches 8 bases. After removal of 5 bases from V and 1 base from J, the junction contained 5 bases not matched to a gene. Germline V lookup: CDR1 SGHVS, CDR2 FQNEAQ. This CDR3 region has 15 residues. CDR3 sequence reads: CASSHLTGGTDTQYF. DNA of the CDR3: TGTGCCAGCAGCCATCTGACAGGGGGCACAGATACGCAGTATTTT.

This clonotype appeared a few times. The CDR3 DNA sequence: TGTGCCACCAGTGATTGGACGGACAGGGGGTCAGAGACCCAGTACTTC. Encoded protein: CATSDWTDRGSETQYF. V gene TRBV24-1 combines with J gene TRBJ2-5, with TRBD1 matching 10 bases. CDR3 length: 16 amino acids. V shed 2 bases and J 4 bases; nucleotides not matched to a gene: 6. CDR1 is KGHDR, CDR2 SFDVKD, per germline.

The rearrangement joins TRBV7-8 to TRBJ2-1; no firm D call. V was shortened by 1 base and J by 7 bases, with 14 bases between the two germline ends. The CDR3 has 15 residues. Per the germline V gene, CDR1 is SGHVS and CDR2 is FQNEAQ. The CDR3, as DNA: TGTGCCAGCAGCTTAGGGTTTAACAGCCTTAATGAGCAGTTCTTC. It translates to CASSLGFNSLNEQFF.

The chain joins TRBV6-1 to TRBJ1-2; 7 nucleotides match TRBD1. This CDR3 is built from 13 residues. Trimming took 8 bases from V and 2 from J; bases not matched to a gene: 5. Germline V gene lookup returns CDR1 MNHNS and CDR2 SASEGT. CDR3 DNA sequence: TGTGCCAGCTCGCAGGGGGAGAACTATGGCTACACCTTC. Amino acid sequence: CASSQGENYGYTF.

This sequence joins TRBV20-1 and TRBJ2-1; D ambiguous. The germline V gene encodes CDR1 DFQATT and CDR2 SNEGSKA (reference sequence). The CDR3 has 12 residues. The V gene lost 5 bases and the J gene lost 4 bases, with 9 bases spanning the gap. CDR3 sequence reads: CSAPFYYNEQFF. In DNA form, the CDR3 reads TGCAGTGCTCCCTTTTATTACAATGAGCAGTTCTTC.